Listed here are 21 T cell receptor beta chains from one sample, sequenced in a study of T cell repertoires in cytomegalovirus infection. Their recognized antigens are unknown. TCRdb reprocessed the reads via MiXCR and lists one record per CDR3 protein. The table records fewer than 1,000,000 distinct CDR3 sequences, around 30% of them present only once. Sample: cultured CD8+ T cells from PBMCs, taken from culture after CMV antigen stimulation. These receptor sequences come from a human donor in good health (CMV status not recorded). Some clones in this sample may be carry-over from other donors' samples.

Worth noting for this clonotype: Just one base apart from a much larger clone, this may be a read error. J is TRBJ2-1 and V is TRBV15; possibly TRBD1 or TRBD2 for D (5 bases each). The CDR3 length is 16 residues. In germline, CDR1 is LNHNV, CDR2 YYDKDF (reference sequence). Here the CDR3 reads CATSAGTGDPYHEQFF. In DNA form, the CDR3 reads TGTGCCACCAGCGCCGGGACGGGCGATCCCTACCATGAGCAGTTCTTC.

The table lists this clonotype with many counts. The V call is TRBV7-2, the J call TRBJ1-1; D is unclear. Germline-derived CDR1 and CDR2 are SGHTA and FQGNSA. Deletions cut 4 bases from V and 13 bases from J, with 16 bases between. This CDR3 is 12 amino acids long. This chain's CDR3 is CASSSSPSRDFF. Written as DNA, the CDR3 is TGTGCCAGCAGCTCTTCCCCCTCCCGGGATTTCTTT.

For this clonotype: A read error may be the cause here, since a much bigger clone is one base away. This sequence joins TRBV19 and TRBJ2-2; D is ambiguous. Looked up from germline, CDR1 is LNHDA and CDR2 is SQIVND (reference sequence). The ends were cut back, 5 bases at V and 1 base at J, with 8 bases in the middle. This CDR3 comprises 14 residues. The CDR3 coding sequence is TGTGCCAGTAGTGTGGCGGTGAACACCGGGGAGCTGTTTTTT. Its protein product is CASSVAVNTGELFF.

As concerns this clonotype: One end of the junction does not line up with germline, which may come from a read error. This chain connects TRBV7-4 to TRBJ1-2; the D is unclear. This CDR3 comprises 14 residues. Per germline, CDR1 SGHVT and CDR2 SQSDAQ. DNA for the CDR3: TGTGCCAGCAGCTTAGAACACATTCGCTATGGCTGCACCTTC. It specifies CASSLEHIRYGCTF. Based on the CDR3 plus reference TRBV7-4 and TRBJ1-2, the full variable domain is GAGVSQSPRYKVAKRGRDVALRCDSISGHVTLYWYRQTLGQGSEVLTYSQSDAQRDKSGRPSGRFSAERPERSVSTLKIQRTEQGDSAVYLCASSLEHIRYGCTFGSGTRLTVV.

The CDR3 region is CASSSRASGNTIYF. CDR3 nucleotide sequence: TGTGCCAGCAGCTCCAGGGCATCGGGAAACACCATATATTTT. The rearrangement joins TRBV7-6 to TRBJ1-3; D may be TRBD1 (5 bases). Trimming took 4 bases from V and 4 from J, leaving 11 bases between them. This CDR3 contains 14 residues. Germline CDR1 SGHVS, CDR2 FNYEAQ.

This clonotype was seen a few times. The chain links TRBV2 to TRBJ2-7; tentatively, D is TRBD2 (6 bases). The V end was cut by 3 bases, the J end by 1 base, with 7 bases between. Germline CDR1 and CDR2: SNHLY and FYNNEI. The CDR3 totals 13 residues. The CDR3 region has the DNA TGTGCCAGCAGTGAGGGGGGTTCCTACGAGCAGTACTTC. This gives the protein CASSEGGSYEQYF.

This clonotype was seen once. A much larger clonotype is one base distant, so this may be a read error. The gene calls are TRBV7-2 and TRBJ2-3; D gene ambiguous. Per the germline V gene, CDR1 is SGHTA and CDR2 is FQGNSA. The CDR3 covers 11 residues. The CDR3 coding sequence is TGTGCCAACAGCTTAATAGGCACGCAGTATTTT. Its protein is CANSLIGTQYF.

This clonotype was counted only a few times. The CDR3 protein is CASSLSDISDTEAFF. For the CDR3, the DNA is TGTGCCAGCAGTTTAAGTGATATTTCGGATACTGAAGCTTTCTTT. The chain employs TRBV27 and TRBJ1-1; D ambiguous. Germline V CDR1 and CDR2: MNHEY, SMNVEV (reference sequence). The CDR3 length is 15 residues. Trimming shortened V by 2 bases and J by 5 bases, and 15 bases separated the two germline ends.

This clonotype was detected a few times. V and J are TRBV7-9 and TRBJ2-7, with D possibly TRBD2 on 5 matching bases. V was cut by 3 bases and J by 5 bases, with 11 bases left in between. The germline CDR1 and CDR2 sequences are SEHNR and FQNEAQ (reference sequence). The CDR3 runs 13 residues. For the CDR3, the DNA is TGTGCCAGCAGCTTCCTCCCCGGGAACGAGCAGTACGTC. This sequence encodes CASSFLPGNEQYV.

V usage is TRBV28 and J usage is TRBJ1-1; D remains ambiguous. Germline V gene data show CDR1 as MDHEN and CDR2 as SYDVKM. CDR3 length equals 16 residues. Trimming took 4 bases from V and 0 from J, leaving 15 bases between them. For the CDR3, the DNA is TGTGCCAGCAGTTCCGACGACGGACCTTTGAACACTGAAGCTTTCTTT. This encodes CASSSDDGPLNTEAFF.

This clonotype was counted between two and nine times. J is TRBJ1-1 and V is TRBV12-3 or TRBV12-4, with 7 nucleotides matching TRBD1. The CDR3 length is 15 residues. After removal of 5 bases from V and 3 bases from J, the junction contained 9 bases not matched to a gene. The CDR3 coding sequence is TGTGCCAGCAGTGGCTCCCAGGGGGGTGACACTGAAGCTTTCTTT. It is translated as CASSGSQGGDTEAFF.

J is TRBJ1-5 and V is TRBV29-1; tentatively, D is TRBD1 (5 bases). Trimming pared 4 bases from V and 0 bases from J, leaving 10 bases between. The V gene's germline CDR1 is SQVTM and CDR2 ANQGSEA. This CDR3 has 14 residues. The CDR3: CSVADSYSNQPQHF. DNA for the CDR3: TGCAGCGTTGCTGACAGTTATAGCAATCAGCCCCAGCATTTT.

The rearrangement joins TRBV9 to TRBJ1-1, with TRBD1 as a possible D gene (5 bases). Per the germline V gene, CDR1 is SGDLS and CDR2 is YYNGEE. V was shortened by 0 bases and J by 6 bases, with 9 bases between the two germline ends. The CDR3 contains 13 residues. As DNA, the CDR3 is TGTGCCAGCAGCGTAGCTGGGGGGTCTGAAGCTTTCTTT. Translated: CASSVAGGSEAFF.

The chain carries TRBV10-2 and TRBJ2-2; D is uncertain. CDR3 length: 13 residues. V was clipped by 6 bases and J by 1 base, with 6 bases between them. Per germline, CDR1 WSHSY and CDR2 SAAADI. CDR3 nucleotides: TGCGCCAGCAGCCACAGGAACACCGGGGAGCTGTTTTTT. Protein sequence: CASSHRNTGELFF.

This clonotype has a handful of counts. The genes are TRBV28 and TRBJ1-2; weak D call: TRBD1 (6 bases). Germline lookup yields CDR1 MDHEN and CDR2 SYDVKM. This CDR3 spans 15 amino acids. Trimming took off 1 base at V and 1 base at J, with 10 bases between the two ends. The CDR3 DNA follows: TGTGCCAGCAGTTTATCCGAGGGGGATAACTATGGCTACACCTTC. Amino acid sequence: CASSLSEGDNYGYTF.

The chain is built from TRBV19 and TRBJ1-4; D ambiguous. CDR1 and CDR2 (germline): LNHDA, SQIVND (reference sequence). This CDR3 is 12 amino acids long. Trimming took 5 bases from V and 8 from J, leaving 9 bases between them. This CDR3 is CASSPTLEKLFF. CDR3 DNA sequence: TGTGCCAGTAGTCCAACACTGGAAAAACTGTTTTTT.

This clonotype has a handful of counts. The genes are TRBV9 and TRBJ2-2; either TRBD1 or TRBD2 may fit D (6 bases each). Deletions cut 0 bases from V and 5 bases from J, with 11 bases between. CDR3 size: 15 residues. Germline assignment: CDR1 SGDLS and CDR2 YYNGEE. The CDR3 reads CASSVGGARTGELFF. CDR3 sequence (DNA): TGTGCCAGCAGCGTAGGGGGGGCTAGGACCGGGGAGCTGTTTTTT.

The chain joins TRBV6-2 or TRBV6-3 to TRBJ2-1; D unclear. CDR3 size: 16 residues. With 1 base removed from V and 0 bases from J, the gap between germline ends came to 10 bases. Per the germline V gene, CDR1 is MNHEY and CDR2 is SVGEGT. The chain's CDR3 is CASSYFRLSSYNEQFF. The CDR3 DNA reads TGTGCCAGCAGTTACTTCCGGCTCAGCTCCTACAATGAGCAGTTCTTC.

This chain uses TRBV4-1 with TRBJ2-3; D possibly corresponds to TRBD1 (5 bases). The germline V and J ends were trimmed by 4 bases and 2 bases, with 13 bases remaining between them. CDR3 length equals 15 residues. In germline, CDR1 is MGHRA, CDR2 YSYEKL. CDR3 coding DNA: TGCGCCAGCAGCCTTCTGACAGCCACCACAGATACGCAGTATTTT. Its translation is CASSLLTATTDTQYF.

V and J are TRBV15 and TRBJ2-3; the match to TRBD2 covers 7 bases. CDR1 and CDR2 from the germline V gene are LNHNV and YYDKDF (reference sequence). With V trimmed by 0 bases and J by 1 base, 7 bases remained unmatched. This CDR3 is built from 17 residues. CDR3: CATSRDLPGGGTDTQYF. CDR3 sequence (DNA): TGTGCCACCAGCAGAGATCTTCCGGGAGGAGGCACAGATACGCAGTATTTT. The full variable domain, in which reference TRBV15 and TRBJ2-3 provide the parts outside the CDR3, is DAMVIQNPRYQVTQFGKPVTLSCSQTLNHNVMYWYQQKSSQAPKLLFHYYDKDFNNEADTPDNFQSRRPNTSFCFLDIRSPGLGDTAMYLCATSRDLPGGGTDTQYFGPGTRLTVL.

This clonotype was seen a few times. V usage is TRBV5-1 and J usage is TRBJ2-7, with TRBD1 matching over 8 bases. CDR3 size: 18 residues. From germline, CDR1 is SGHRS and CDR2 YFSETQ. V was clipped by 0 bases and J by 2 bases; unmatched bases: 13. For the CDR3, the DNA is TGCGCCAGCAGCTTGGGGCCCACGGACAGGGATAGGGCCTACGAGCAGTACTTC. Protein: CASSLGPTDRDRAYEQYF.